The source of this T cell receptor beta chain is a study of T cells in Graves' hyperthyroidism and ophthalmopathy. Study in general: At the time of initial diagnosis and before any treatment, peripheral blood was collected.

Uncontrolled infections, other autoimmune diseases, pregnancy or lactation led to exclusion of patients. Many counts were recorded for this clonotype. The CDR3 runs to 15 residues. Germline lookup yields CDR1 SGHRS and CDR2 YFSETQ. Trimming took off 4 bases at V and 2 bases at J, with 12 bases between the two ends. TCR beta CDR3 region amplification was performed from RNA transcripts. Carried out on the TCR CDR3, a first-round RT-PCR used the HTBI primer set. TCRdb called the multiplex PCR reads again in MiXCR, with one record for every CDR3 protein. This repertoire shows approximately 380,000 distinct CDR3 sequences, about an eighth found once; its top ten account for 25% to 30%.

The receptor was derived from a man aged 50-60 years with Graves' ophthalmopathy. The J gene is TRBJ2-2, the V gene TRBV5-1, with unresolved D. Sequenced input: blood. CDR3 in amino acids: CASSPGGSNTGELFF. The DNA of the CDR3 is TGCGCCAGCAGCCCGGGTGGAAGCAACACCGGGGAGCTGTTTTTT.